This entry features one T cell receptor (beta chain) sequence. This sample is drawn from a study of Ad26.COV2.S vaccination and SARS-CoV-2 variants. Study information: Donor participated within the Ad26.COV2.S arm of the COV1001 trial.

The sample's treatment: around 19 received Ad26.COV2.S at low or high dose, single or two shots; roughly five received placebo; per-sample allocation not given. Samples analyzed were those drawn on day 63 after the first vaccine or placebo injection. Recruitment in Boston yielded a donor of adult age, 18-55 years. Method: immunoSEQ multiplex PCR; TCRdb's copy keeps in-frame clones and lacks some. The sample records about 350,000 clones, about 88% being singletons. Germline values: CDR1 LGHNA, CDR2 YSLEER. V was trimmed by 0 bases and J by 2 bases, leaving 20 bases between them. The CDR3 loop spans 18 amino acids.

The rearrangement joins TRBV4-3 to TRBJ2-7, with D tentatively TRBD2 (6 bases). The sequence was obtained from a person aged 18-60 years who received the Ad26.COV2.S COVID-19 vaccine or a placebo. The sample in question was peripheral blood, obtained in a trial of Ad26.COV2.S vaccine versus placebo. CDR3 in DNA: TGCGCCAGCAGCCAAGATAGGAGTAGAGCGGGTCTAACCTACGAGCAGTACTTC. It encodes CASSQDRSRAGLTYEQYF.